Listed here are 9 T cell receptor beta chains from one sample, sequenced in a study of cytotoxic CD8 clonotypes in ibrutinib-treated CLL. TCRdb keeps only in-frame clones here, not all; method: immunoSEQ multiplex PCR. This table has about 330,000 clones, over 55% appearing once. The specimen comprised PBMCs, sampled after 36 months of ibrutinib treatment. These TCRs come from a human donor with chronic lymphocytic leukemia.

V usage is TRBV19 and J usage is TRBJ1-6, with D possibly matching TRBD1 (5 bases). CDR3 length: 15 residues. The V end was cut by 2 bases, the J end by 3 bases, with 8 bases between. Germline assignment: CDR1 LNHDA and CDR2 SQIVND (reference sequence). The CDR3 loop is CASSIRGFYNSPLHF. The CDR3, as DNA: TGTGCCAGTAGTATAAGGGGATTCTATAATTCACCCCTCCACTTT.

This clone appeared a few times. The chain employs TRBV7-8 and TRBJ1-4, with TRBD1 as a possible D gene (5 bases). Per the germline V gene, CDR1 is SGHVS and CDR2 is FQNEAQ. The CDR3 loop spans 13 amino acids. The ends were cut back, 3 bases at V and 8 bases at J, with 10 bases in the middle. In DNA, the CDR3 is TGTGCCAGCAGCTTGGTCCAGGGCGAAAAACTGTTTTTT. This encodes CASSLVQGEKLFF.

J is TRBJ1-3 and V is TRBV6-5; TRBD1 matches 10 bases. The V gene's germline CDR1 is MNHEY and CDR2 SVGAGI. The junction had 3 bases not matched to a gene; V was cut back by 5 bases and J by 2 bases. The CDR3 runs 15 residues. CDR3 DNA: TGTGCCAGCAGTAGGGACAGGGGAACTGGAAACACCATATATTTT. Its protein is CASSRDRGTGNTIYF.

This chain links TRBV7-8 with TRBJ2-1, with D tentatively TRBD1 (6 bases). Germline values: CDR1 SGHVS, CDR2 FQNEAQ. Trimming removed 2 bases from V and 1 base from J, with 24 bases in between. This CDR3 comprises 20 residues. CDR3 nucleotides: TGTGCCAGCAGCTTAAGGGCCAGGGGTGGTACGTGGGGTTCCTACAATGAGCAGTTCTTC. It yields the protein CASSLRARGGTWGSYNEQFF.

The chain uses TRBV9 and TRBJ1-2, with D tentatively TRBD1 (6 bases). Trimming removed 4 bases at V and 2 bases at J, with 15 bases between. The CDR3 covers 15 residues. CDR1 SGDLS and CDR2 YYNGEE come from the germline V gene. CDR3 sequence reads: CASSPGGTSNYGYTF. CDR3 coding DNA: TGTGCCAGCAGCCCGGGCGGGACATCCAACTATGGCTACACCTTC.

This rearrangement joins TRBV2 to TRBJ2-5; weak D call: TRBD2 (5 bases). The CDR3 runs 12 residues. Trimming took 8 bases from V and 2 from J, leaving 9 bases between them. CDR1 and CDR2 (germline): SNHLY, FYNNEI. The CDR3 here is CASGGIQETQYF. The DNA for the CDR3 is TGTGCCAGCGGAGGAATACAAGAGACCCAGTACTTC.

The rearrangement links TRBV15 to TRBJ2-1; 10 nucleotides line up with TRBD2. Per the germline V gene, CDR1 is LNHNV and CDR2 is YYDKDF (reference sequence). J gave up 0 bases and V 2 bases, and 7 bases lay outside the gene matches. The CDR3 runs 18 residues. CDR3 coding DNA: TGTGCCACCAGCAGAAGGGGTAGCGGGAGGTTCTCCTACAATGAGCAGTTCTTC. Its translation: CATSRRGSGRFSYNEQFF.

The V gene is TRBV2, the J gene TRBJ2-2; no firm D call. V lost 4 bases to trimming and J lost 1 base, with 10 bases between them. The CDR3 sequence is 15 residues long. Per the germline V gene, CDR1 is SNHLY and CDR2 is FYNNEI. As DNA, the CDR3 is TGTGCCAGCAGTGCGGCCGAGATGAACACCGGGGAGCTGTTTTTT. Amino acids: CASSAAEMNTGELFF.

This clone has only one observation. CDR3 region: CASSSPLRSLTGELFF. The CDR3 DNA is TGTGCCAGCAGTTCCCCACTTCGGTCCCTCACCGGGGAGCTGTTTTTT. This chain uses TRBV28 with TRBJ2-2, with D unclear. This CDR3 spans 16 amino acids. The germline V and J ends were trimmed by 4 bases and 4 bases, with 16 bases remaining between them. Germline-derived CDR1 and CDR2 are MDHEN and SYDVKM.